This TCR beta chain comes out of a study of cytomegalovirus exposure and HLA in healthy donors. Notes on the study in general: Based on reports, TCR beta sequences accurately predicted HLA-A and HLA-B alleles for most subjects.

Concerning this clone itself: Its specificity is not known. Other DNA sequences of this sample code for an identical CDR3.

Germline lookup yields CDR1 SGDLS and CDR2 YYNGEE. The ends were cut back, 2 bases at V and 3 bases at J, with 12 bases in the middle. This CDR3 region has 14 residues. The PCR employed 60 Vbeta primers together with 13 Jbeta primers. Libraries were prepared by immunoSEQ multiplex PCR; TCRdb keeps only in-frame clonotypes and omits some of them. This sample has 130,000 or so clones, with over 50% found just once. The sequence came from a woman aged 40 to 50 in good health and CMV-seropositive. Source material: PBMCs. The rearrangement uses TRBV9 and TRBJ2-7; D possibly corresponds to TRBD1 (7 bases). CDR3 residues: CASSVEQGGYEQYF. The CDR3 DNA reads as TGTGCCAGCAGCGTCGAGCAGGGGGGCTACGAGCAGTACTTC.